These 31 T cell receptor beta chains came from one sample sequenced in a study of cytomegalovirus exposure and HLA in healthy donors. Vbeta (60) and Jbeta (13) primers were used in the PCR. Libraries were prepared by immunoSEQ multiplex PCR; TCRdb keeps only in-frame clonotypes and omits some of them. The sample shows about 130,000 clones, roughly two thirds of them seen only once. Input material: PBMCs. These receptors all come from a man younger than 45 in good health and CMV-seropositive.

V gene TRBV7-9 combines with J gene TRBJ2-1; TRBD2 aligns across 7 bases. The CDR3 spans 13 residues. Looked up from germline, CDR1 is SEHNR and CDR2 is FQNEAQ (reference sequence). Germline trimming cut 5 bases from V and 12 bases from J; bases unmatched to any gene: 10. CDR3 sequence (DNA): TGTGCCAGCAGCACCAATAGCGGGTCTTCGCAGTTCTTC. It translates to CASSTNSGSSQFF.

J is TRBJ1-6 and V is TRBV5-1; tentatively, D is TRBD1 (6 bases). The V and J ends lost 7 bases and 7 bases respectively, with 9 bases between them. The CDR3 has 12 residues. From germline, CDR1 is SGHRS and CDR2 YFSETQ. In DNA, the CDR3 is TGCGCCAGCGCCCAGGGGAATTCACCCCTCCACTTT. Its protein is CASAQGNSPLHF. The full variable domain, its missing parts supplied by reference TRBV5-1 and TRBJ1-6, is KAGVTQTPRYLIKTRGQQVTLSCSPISGHRSVSWYQQTPGQGLQFLFEYFSETQRNKGNFPGRFSGRQFSNSRSEMNVSTLELGDSALYLCASAQGNSPLHFGNGTRLTVT.

This clone was seen a handful of times. V gene TRBV19 combines with J gene TRBJ1-1; D remains unclear. The V end lost 2 bases, the J end lost 1 base, and 5 bases lay between the germline ends. The germline V gene has CDR1 LNHDA and CDR2 SQIVND (reference sequence). CDR3 size: 13 residues. Here the CDR3 DNA reads TGTGCCAGTAGTATAAATCGGAACACTGAAGCTTTCTTT. It encodes CASSINRNTEAFF.

This chain joins TRBV20-1 and TRBJ1-2, with no clear D. CDR3 length equals 11 residues. Germline CDR1 and CDR2: DFQATT and SNEGSKA (reference sequence). This chain's CDR3 is CSPQSEYGYTF. CDR3 bases: TGCAGCCCTCAAAGCGAGTACGGCTACACCTTC.

This chain uses TRBV5-5 with TRBJ2-2; 7 positions match TRBD2. The germline gives CDR1 SGHKS, CDR2 YYEKEE (reference sequence). The CDR3 sequence is 16 residues long. After removal of 1 base from V and 7 bases from J, the junction contained 10 bases not matched to a gene. The CDR3 here is CASSLISGTGRGELFF. The CDR3 DNA reads TGTGCCAGCAGCTTGATCAGCGGGACGGGGCGCGGGGAGCTGTTTTTT.

V usage is TRBV15 and J usage is TRBJ1-5; 9 bases map to TRBD1. Germline V CDR1 and CDR2: LNHNV, YYDKDF (reference sequence). The CDR3 consists of 21 residues. J lost 0 bases, V lost 0 bases, and 15 bases had no gene match. The CDR3 reads CATSRDWTNRDRDHSNQPQHF. DNA for the CDR3: TGTGCCACCAGCAGAGATTGGACTAATCGGGACAGGGACCATAGCAATCAGCCCCAGCATTTT.

The chain employs TRBV7-9 and TRBJ1-4; tentative D call: TRBD1 (5 bases). Germline assignment: CDR1 SEHNR and CDR2 FQNEAQ (reference sequence). With 1 base removed from V and 3 bases from J, the gap between germline ends came to 15 bases. The CDR3 sequence is 17 residues long. The CDR3 DNA reads as TGTGCCAGCAGCTTAGGGGCTCGGGGGTACGCTAATGAAAAACTGTTTTTT. The encoded protein is CASSLGARGYANEKLFF.

V is TRBV7-6 and J is TRBJ1-2; 7 bases are a match to TRBD1. The CDR3 length is 15 residues. With V trimmed by 1 base and J by 3 bases, 5 bases remained unmatched. The germline gives CDR1 SGHVS, CDR2 FNYEAQ. Written as DNA, the CDR3 is TGTGCCAGCAGCTTAGGCCCCCAGGGGGACTATGGCTACACCTTC. Amino acid sequence: CASSLGPQGDYGYTF. Drawing the rest from reference TRBV7-6 and TRBJ1-2, the complete variable domain is GAGVSQSPRYKVTKRGQDVALRCDPISGHVSLYWYRQALGQGPEFLTYFNYEAQQDKSGLPNDRFSAERPEGSISTLTIQRTEQRDSAMYRCASSLGPQGDYGYTFGSGTRLTVV.

This clone was seen only once. The V gene is TRBV7-6, the J gene TRBJ1-1; no definite D call. The V gene's germline CDR1 is SGHVS and CDR2 FNYEAQ. The CDR3 is made up of 13 amino acids. V shed 1 base and J shed 3 bases, with 6 bases lying between them. This chain's CDR3 is CASSLGPDTEAFF. The CDR3, as DNA: TGTGCCAGCAGCTTAGGGCCAGACACTGAAGCTTTCTTT.

This chain connects TRBV5-1 to TRBJ2-5; D possibly corresponds to TRBD1 (5 bases). The CDR3 extends over 13 amino acids. CDR1 and CDR2 from the germline V gene are SGHRS and YFSETQ. The ends were cut back, 4 bases at V and 5 bases at J, with 12 bases in the middle. CDR3 coding DNA: TGCGCCAGCAGCCAGGGAACCCTTGAGACCCAGTACTTC. This encodes CASSQGTLETQYF.

The gene calls are TRBV6-6 and TRBJ1-5; no firm D call. Germline V lookup: CDR1 MNHNY, CDR2 SVGAGI (reference sequence). The CDR3 is 13 amino acids. Trimming shortened V by 1 base and J by 11 bases, and 12 bases separated the two germline ends. CDR3 sequence: CASSYWGMEAQHF. CDR3 DNA sequence: TGTGCCAGCAGTTACTGGGGAATGGAGGCCCAGCATTTT.

This chain uses TRBV2 with TRBJ2-7; D possibly corresponds to TRBD1 (6 bases). Germline-derived CDR1 and CDR2 are SNHLY and FYNNEI. Trimming removed 11 bases from V and 3 bases from J, with 17 bases in between. This CDR3 is built from 13 residues. CDR3 coding DNA: TGTGCCTCCGAACATGGACAGATCTACGAGCAGTACTTC. Encoded protein: CASEHGQIYEQYF.

In its sample, this clone was seen a few times. J is TRBJ2-3 and V is TRBV4-2; 8 positions match TRBD2. Per germline, CDR1 LGHNA and CDR2 YNFKEQ. This CDR3 is 18 amino acids long. After removal of 0 bases from V and 6 bases from J, the junction contained 14 bases not matched to a gene. The CDR3 nucleotides are TGTGCCAGCAGCCAAGATAAGGGACTAGGAGAGATATCGGATACGCAGTATTTT. It encodes CASSQDKGLGEISDTQYF.

This chain links TRBV7-2 with TRBJ2-5; TRBD1 aligns across 8 bases. Germline CDR1 is SGHTA and CDR2 is FQGNSA. After removal of 5 bases from V and 2 bases from J, the junction contained 7 bases not matched to a gene. This CDR3 contains 15 residues. CDR3 loop: CASSMRTGWQETQYF. The CDR3 DNA reads TGTGCCAGCAGCATGAGGACAGGGTGGCAAGAGACCCAGTACTTC.

The rearrangement joins TRBV28 to TRBJ2-7; 7 nucleotides match TRBD2. Losses at the gene ends were 1 base for V and 5 bases for J; bases not matched to a gene: 5. Germline CDR1 and CDR2: MDHEN and SYDVKM. This CDR3 spans 14 amino acids. Here the CDR3 reads CASSLSGGANEQYF. The CDR3 DNA reads as TGTGCCAGCAGTTTATCGGGGGGTGCCAACGAGCAGTACTTC.

This chain joins TRBV7-8 and TRBJ2-7; 7 nucleotides align to TRBD2. In germline, CDR1 is SGHVS, CDR2 FQNEAQ. V shed 4 bases, J shed 0 bases, and the junction held 6 bases outside the gene matches. CDR3 length: 15 residues. CDR3 protein: CASSYGGIASYEQYF. The CDR3 DNA reads TGTGCCAGCAGCTACGGGGGGATCGCCTCCTACGAGCAGTACTTC.

This chain links TRBV21-1 with TRBJ1-2. TRBV21-1 is flagged as a pseudogene. This CDR3 comprises 11 residues. CDR3 DNA: TGTGCCAGCGGGTGGGGGGATGGCTACACCTTC. It specifies CASGWGDGYTF.

This chain joins TRBV11-1 and TRBJ2-4, with 7 bases identical to TRBD2. Trimming cost V 1 base and J 1 base; bases outside gene matches: 4. CDR3 length: 16 residues. In germline, CDR1 is SGHAT, CDR2 FQDESV (reference sequence). The CDR3 nucleotides read TGTGCCAGCAGCTTAGGACGGGGGGTTGCCAAAAACATTCAGTACTTC. Translation: CASSLGRGVAKNIQYF.

The rearrangement uses TRBV5-1 and TRBJ2-1, with D possibly TRBD1 on 5 matching bases. The CDR3 has 15 amino acids. Trimming shortened V by 2 bases and J by 12 bases, and 21 bases separated the two germline ends. CDR1 SGHRS and CDR2 YFSETQ come from the germline V gene. CDR3 coding DNA: TGCGCCAGCAGCTTTACTGACCCCAGGGCCGATGGGCAGTTCTTC. It specifies CASSFTDPRADGQFF. The entire variable domain, with the rest obtained from reference TRBV5-1 and TRBJ2-1, is as follows: KAGVTQTPRYLIKTRGQQVTLSCSPISGHRSVSWYQQTPGQGLQFLFEYFSETQRNKGNFPGRFSGRQFSNSRSEMNVSTLELGDSALYLCASSFTDPRADGQFFGPGTRLTVL.

In its sample, this clone was seen a few times. V and J are TRBV19 and TRBJ2-1; 13 nucleotides match TRBD2. Germline V gene lookup returns CDR1 LNHDA and CDR2 SQIVND (reference sequence). The J segment lost 6 bases and the V segment lost 5 bases, leaving 4 bases of the junction unmatched. The CDR3 has 15 residues. This CDR3 reads CASSVGTSGANEQFF. Written as DNA, the CDR3 is TGTGCCAGTAGTGTCGGGACTAGCGGGGCCAATGAGCAGTTCTTC.

The chain carries TRBV27 and TRBJ1-5, with D possibly matching TRBD1 (5 bases). With 3 bases removed from V and 9 bases from J, the gap between germline ends came to 15 bases. Germline CDR1 and CDR2: MNHEY and SMNVEV (reference sequence). The CDR3 has 14 amino acids. CDR3 protein: CASSFLLGGGPQHF. The CDR3 DNA sequence: TGTGCCAGCAGTTTCCTTCTGGGGGGTGGGCCCCAGCATTTT.

This chain uses TRBV28 with TRBJ1-5; TRBD1 might be the D (5 bases). CDR1 is MDHEN, CDR2 SYDVKM, per germline. This CDR3 spans 14 amino acids. V was cut by 3 bases and J by 13 bases, with 19 bases left in between. Here the CDR3 reads CASSFVQGPSFQHF. The DNA of the CDR3 is TGTGCCAGCAGTTTTGTCCAGGGCCCCTCTTTTCAGCATTTT.

This rearrangement joins TRBV29-1 to TRBJ2-7, with 10 bases fitting TRBD2. V shed 7 bases and J 0 bases; nucleotides not matched to a gene: 3. CDR3 length: 13 residues. The germline V gene encodes CDR1 SQVTM and CDR2 ANQGSEA. The CDR3 protein is CSASSGSSYEQYF. Written as DNA, the CDR3 is TGCAGCGCCTCTAGCGGGAGCTCCTACGAGCAGTACTTC.

This chain uses TRBV30 with TRBJ1-4, with 7 bases aligning to TRBD1. The CDR3 runs to 14 residues. CDR1 is GTSNPN and CDR2 is SVGIG in the germline V gene (reference sequence). The V segment lost 0 bases and the J segment 6 bases; nucleotides outside the gene matches: 4. CDR3 in DNA: TGTGCCTGGAGTGTGGCCAGGGGGTATGAAAAACTGTTTTTT. Amino acid sequence: CAWSVARGYEKLFF. Looking up the rest from reference TRBV30 and TRBJ1-4 gives the full variable domain: SQTIHQWPATLVQPVGSPLSLECTVEGTSNPNLYWYRQAAGRGLQLLFYSVGIGQISSEVPQNLSASRPQDRQFILSSKKLLLSDSGFYLCAWSVARGYEKLFFGSGTQLSVL.

The chain links TRBV5-8 to TRBJ1-1; tentative D call: TRBD1 (6 bases). The length of the CDR3 is 14 residues. Trimming stripped 2 bases from V and 7 bases from J, with 15 bases between. From germline, CDR1 is SGHTS and CDR2 YDEGEE. CDR3 nucleotide sequence: TGTGCCAGCAGCTTTCAGGGCGCGACAGGTGAAGCTTTCTTT. As protein: CASSFQGATGEAFF.

The chain carries TRBV9 and TRBJ2-2, with 9 bases identical to TRBD1. J lost 2 bases, V lost 5 bases, and 7 bases had no gene match. CDR3 length: 16 amino acids. CDR1 SGDLS and CDR2 YYNGEE come from the germline V gene. The CDR3 DNA is TGTGCCAGCAGAAAAGGACAGGGGACTAACACCGGGGAGCTGTTTTTT. It is translated as CASRKGQGTNTGELFF.

CDR3: CASSFIFRGYTF. The CDR3 DNA follows: TGTGCCAGCAGCTTTATTTTTCGTGGCTACACCTTC. The gene calls are TRBV5-8 and TRBJ1-2, with no clear D. This CDR3 has 12 residues. Germline CDR1 reads SGHTS; CDR2 reads YDEGEE. With 2 bases removed from V and 7 bases from J, the gap between germline ends came to 9 bases.

CDR3 DNA sequence: TGTGCCAGCAGCCTACGTCCGGTTGGCTACACCTTC. Its translation is CASSLRPVGYTF. The J gene is TRBJ1-2, the V gene TRBV28; no clear D gene. The CDR3 has 12 amino acids. Germline V gene sequence: CDR1 MDHEN, CDR2 SYDVKM. The V end was cut by 6 bases, the J end by 7 bases, with 12 bases between.

This clone has a single count. V gene TRBV2 combines with J gene TRBJ1-5, with 7 nucleotides matching TRBD1. The trim removed 4 bases at V and 9 bases at J, leaving 9 bases unmatched. The germline CDR1 and CDR2 sequences are SNHLY and FYNNEI. CDR3 length: 14 amino acids. CDR3 bases: TGTGCCAGCAGTGCGGGAGGGGGCGCTTGGCCCCAGCATTTT. As protein: CASSAGGGAWPQHF.

This chain uses TRBV7-8 with TRBJ2-1; 9 bases match TRBD2. There are 15 residues in the CDR3. V lost 5 bases, J lost 4 bases, and 6 bases stayed unmatched. Germline assignment: CDR1 SGHVS and CDR2 FQNEAQ. CDR3 in amino acids: CASSGGAGGYNEQFF. The CDR3, as DNA: TGTGCCAGCAGCGGTGGGGCGGGAGGGTACAATGAGCAGTTCTTC.

The CDR3 region has the DNA TGTGCCAGCAGTTTCGGACAGGGCTCCTACACCTTC. Translating gives CASSFGQGSYTF. The chain joins TRBV27 to TRBJ1-2, with 8 bases fitting TRBD1. Germline V gene sequence: CDR1 MNHEY, CDR2 SMNVEV (reference sequence). The CDR3 totals 12 residues. J was trimmed by 10 bases and V by 3 bases; bases with no gene match: 4.